One T cell receptor beta chain is described in this entry. Trimming took 0 bases from V and 6 from J, leaving 6 bases between them. This CDR3 is 13 amino acids long. CDR1 and CDR2 from the germline V gene are LGHNA and YSLEER. Profiled with immunoSEQ multiplex PCR; TCRdb holds only in-frame clones, not every one. Counted here are just under 65,000 clones, 90% to 95% occurring once; the ten biggest clones make up 1% to 1.5%. This entry is derived from a study of T cell changes during pregnancy in multiple sclerosis. This chain joins TRBV4-3 and TRBJ1-5; D call uncertain. This specimen consisted of peripheral blood, obtained after pregnancy. This TCR was sampled from a female donor in good health, enrolled as a control in a pregnancy study. DNA for the CDR3: TGCGCCAGCAGCCAAGATTCCGGTCAGCCCCAGCATTTT. It yields the protein CASSQDSGQPQHF.